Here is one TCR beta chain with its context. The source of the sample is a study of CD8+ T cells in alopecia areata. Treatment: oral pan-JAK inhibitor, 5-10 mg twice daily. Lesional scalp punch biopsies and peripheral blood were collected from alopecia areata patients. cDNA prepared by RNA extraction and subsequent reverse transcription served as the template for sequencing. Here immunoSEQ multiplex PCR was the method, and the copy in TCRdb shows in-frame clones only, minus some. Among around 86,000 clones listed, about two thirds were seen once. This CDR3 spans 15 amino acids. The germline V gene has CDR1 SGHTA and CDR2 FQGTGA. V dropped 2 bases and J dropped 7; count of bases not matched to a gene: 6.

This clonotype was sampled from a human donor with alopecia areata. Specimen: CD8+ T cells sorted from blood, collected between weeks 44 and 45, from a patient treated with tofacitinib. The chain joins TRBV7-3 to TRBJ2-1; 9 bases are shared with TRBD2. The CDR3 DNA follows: TGTGCCAGCAGCTTAGGAGCGGGGGGTGAAAATGAGCAGTTCTTC. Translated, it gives CASSLGAGGENEQFF.